This T cell receptor (beta chain) was identified in a study of cytomegalovirus exposure and HLA in healthy donors. Primers for the PCR totalled 60 Vbeta and 13 Jbeta. Produced via immunoSEQ multiplex PCR; TCRdb's table is partial and in-frame only. This table has approximately 100,000 clones, around a tenth appearing once. Study-level points and caveats: With further analysis later on, most CMV-associated TCR beta chains appeared HLA-restricted. A later analysis reportedly identified an Asian-associated ancestry cluster as carrying fewer N-insertions than the roughly 670-donor mean. For cytomegalovirus status, the classifier reportedly gave diagnoses with high specificity and sensitivity. Sequencing likely produced, as an artifact, a cluster of highly shared sequence variants.

With regard to this clone: Its antigen is not identified.

This CDR3 spans 15 amino acids. Germline assignment: CDR1 SGDLS and CDR2 YYNGEE. With 0 bases clipped from V and 0 bases from J, the junction kept 1 base outside the gene matches. Sequenced sample: PBMCs. The source is a man in his fifties or sixties in good health and CMV-seropositive. The chain recombines TRBV9 with TRBJ2-5, with TRBD2 matching 8 bases. The CDR3 sequence is CASSVAGGYQETQYF. The CDR3 coding sequence is TGTGCCAGCAGCGTAGCGGGAGGGTACCAAGAGACCCAGTACTTC.